The subject of this entry is one T cell receptor (beta chain). Its antigen is unidentified. Roughly 0.45 to 1 ug RNA was reverse transcribed with random hexamers. A multiplex approach, immunoSEQ multiplex PCR, amplified TCR beta CDR3 across 54 Vbeta and 13 Jbeta. TCRdb analysed the immunoSEQ multiplex PCR reads with MiXCR anew, one entry per CDR3 protein. The table lists 100,000 to 150,000 distinct CDR3 sequences, over 75% of them singletons. The sample belongs to a study of CD8 T cells in Susac syndrome. Sequencing of TCR beta was carried out in blood CD8+ and CD4+ T cells. Negative isolation yielded the CD8+ and CD4+ T cells, while FACS enriched the TEMRA cells. General observations from the study: The study recognized that the number of individuals in its TCR sequencing and HLA analysis was relatively small.

Germline V CDR1 and CDR2: MNHNS, SASEGT. The CDR3 spans 12 residues. The V and J ends lost 8 bases and 9 bases respectively, with 16 bases between them. This receptor was identified in a human donor with multiple sclerosis. The V call is TRBV6-1, the J call TRBJ2-5; D remains ambiguous. Sequenced material: CD8+ T cells from PBMCs. The CDR3 sequence: CASLSHRRAQYF. The CDR3 nucleotides read TGTGCCAGCCTCAGCCATCGCCGGGCCCAGTACTTC.